Shown below are 28 T cell receptor beta chains from a single sample sequenced in a study of blood T cell repertoires in COVID-19. TCRdb's table, derived via immunoSEQ multiplex PCR, lists solely in-frame clones and lacks some. The sample lists around 65,000 clones, around 82% occurring once. Specimen: peripheral blood. These receptors were taken from a man older than 75 with active COVID-19.

This clone was observed a single time. The chain couples TRBV10-3 to TRBJ2-5, with 7 bases aligning to TRBD1. The CDR3 is 13 residues long. V trimming: 6 bases; J trimming: 2 bases; junction bases outside the gene matches: 3. Germline V gene sequence: CDR1 ENHRY, CDR2 SYGVKD. CDR3 loop: CAIRGTAQETQYF. CDR3 nucleotide sequence: TGTGCCATCAGGGGGACAGCTCAAGAGACCCAGTACTTC.

The chain has TRBV4-2 and TRBJ2-1; possibly TRBD2 for D (5 bases). Germline V gene sequence: CDR1 LGHNA, CDR2 YNFKEQ. This CDR3 comprises 15 residues. V lost 0 bases, J lost 7 bases, and 13 bases lay in between. For the CDR3, the DNA is TGTGCCAGCAGCCAAGAATCCGTAGCGTGGAATGAGCAGTTCTTC. Its translation is CASSQESVAWNEQFF.

The CDR3 bases are TGTGCCAGCTCACAGCAGGGACTAGTTTACAATGAGCAGTTCTTC. It encodes CASSQQGLVYNEQFF. The rearrangement uses TRBV18 and TRBJ2-1, with 8 nucleotides matching TRBD2. The CDR3 runs to 15 residues. Germline-derived CDR1 and CDR2 are KGHSH and LQKENI. V lost 4 bases to trimming and J lost 4 bases; unmatched junction nucleotides: 6.

V gene TRBV7-8 combines with J gene TRBJ2-1; 9 positions match TRBD1. J was trimmed by 2 bases and V by 4 bases; bases with no gene match: 6. Germline V gene lookup returns CDR1 SGHVS and CDR2 FQNEAQ. There are 16 residues in the CDR3. In DNA, the CDR3 is TGTGCCAGCAGCTCGACGACAGGGGGGCCCTACAATGAGCAGTTCTTC. Its translation is CASSSTTGGPYNEQFF.

The rearrangement joins TRBV12-5 to TRBJ1-2; D is possibly TRBD1 (6 bases). The CDR3 has 12 amino acids. Germline V lookup: CDR1 LGHNT, CDR2 FRNRAP. The V end lost 7 bases, the J end lost 2 bases, and 8 bases lay between the germline ends. The DNA for the CDR3 is TGTGCTAGTGAGAGGGGGAACTATGGCTACACCTTC. Translation gives CASERGNYGYTF.

This rearrangement joins TRBV5-8 to TRBJ2-1; 8 nucleotides agree with TRBD1. This CDR3 spans 15 amino acids. In germline, CDR1 is SGHTS, CDR2 YDEGEE. The V gene end was trimmed by 6 bases and the J gene end by 5 bases; junction bases not matched to a gene: 10. CDR3 amino acids: CASIVRGRLNNEQFF. For the CDR3, the DNA is TGTGCCAGCATCGTCAGGGGGCGTCTAAACAATGAGCAGTTCTTC.

The chain carries TRBV4-2 and TRBJ2-7; 7 bases map to TRBD2. The CDR3 is made up of 15 amino acids. The V and J ends lost 0 bases and 10 bases, in that order; junction bases with no gene match: 12. Germline loops: CDR1 LGHNA, CDR2 YNFKEQ. The CDR3 region is CASSQDHDAGVPQYF. The DNA of the CDR3 is TGTGCCAGCAGCCAAGATCACGACGCGGGGGTGCCCCAGTACTTC.

The chain recombines TRBV10-3 with TRBJ2-2; 14 bases fit TRBD2. The CDR3 is 16 residues long. V dropped 6 bases and J dropped 5; count of bases not matched to a gene: 5. From germline, CDR1 is ENHRY and CDR2 SYGVKD. The CDR3 DNA reads as TGTGCCATCAGAAAAGGACTAGCGGGAGGTACCGGGGAGCTGTTTTTT. Translating it yields CAIRKGLAGGTGELFF.

V and J are TRBV3-1 (or the pseudogene TRBV3-2) and TRBJ1-5, with 8 positions matching TRBD1. The CDR3 covers 14 residues. The germline V gene has CDR1 LGHDT and CDR2 YNNKEL (reference sequence). After removal of 6 bases from V and 7 bases from J, the junction contained 8 bases not matched to a gene. The CDR3 bases are TGTGCCAGCAGTCCAGGGGGCAGGGAACAGCCCCAGCATTTT. It yields the protein CASSPGGREQPQHF.

The chain carries TRBV15 and TRBJ2-7, with D hard to call. The CDR3 is 13 amino acids. Trimming took 0 bases from V and 3 from J, leaving 6 bases between them. The V gene's germline CDR1 is LNHNV and CDR2 YYDKDF (reference sequence). CDR3 in amino acids: CATSRDLFYEQYF. The CDR3 DNA follows: TGTGCCACCAGCAGAGACCTCTTCTACGAGCAGTACTTC.

J is TRBJ2-3 and V is TRBV10-3; D is undetermined. CDR3 size: 12 residues. V lost 10 bases, J lost 0 bases, and 8 bases lay in between. Germline-derived CDR1 and CDR2 are ENHRY and SYGVKD. The CDR3 loop reads CATRSSTDTQYF. CDR3 sequence (DNA): TGTGCCACCCGAAGCAGCACAGATACGCAGTATTTT.

J is TRBJ2-2 and V is TRBV4-1, with no clear D. CDR1 and CDR2 (germline): MGHRA, YSYEKL. CDR3 length: 14 residues. V lost 1 base to trimming and J lost 6 bases, with 9 bases between them. CDR3 bases: TGCGCCAGCAGCCAAGTGTCTTTTCCCGGGGAGCTGTTTTTT. Protein: CASSQVSFPGELFF.

The chain has TRBV12-5 and TRBJ1-2; D gene ambiguous. This CDR3 has 16 residues. Trimming removed 0 bases from V and 8 bases from J, with 19 bases in between. Germline V gene lookup returns CDR1 LGHNT and CDR2 FRNRAP. CDR3 nucleotides: TGTGCTAGTGGTTTGGTACACGGGTTCGCACCGTCCGGCTACACCTTC. Protein sequence: CASGLVHGFAPSGYTF.

The gene calls are TRBV27 and TRBJ1-6; D may be TRBD1 (6 bases). This CDR3 has 14 amino acids. With 6 bases removed from V and 9 bases from J, the gap between germline ends came to 15 bases. In germline, CDR1 is MNHEY, CDR2 SMNVEV (reference sequence). The CDR3 DNA reads as TGTGCCAGCAGCAGGACAGCCAAATTTTCACCCCTCCACTTT. Translation: CASSRTAKFSPLHF.

The V gene is TRBV3-1 (or the pseudogene TRBV3-2), the J gene TRBJ1-1, with a weak D call TRBD1 (5 bases). The CDR3 runs 14 residues. CDR1 and CDR2 (germline): LGHDT, YNNKEL (reference sequence). V lost 6 bases, J lost 3 bases, and 14 bases lay in between. This CDR3 reads CASSQTQGYTEAFF. DNA for the CDR3: TGTGCCAGCAGTCAAACTCAGGGTTACACTGAAGCTTTCTTT.

This sequence joins TRBV19 and TRBJ2-1; TRBD1 aligns across 8 bases. V lost 6 bases to trimming and J lost 5 bases; unmatched junction nucleotides: 6. CDR3 length: 14 residues. The germline CDR1 and CDR2 sequences are LNHDA and SQIVND (reference sequence). The CDR3 DNA follows: TGTGCCAGTAGCCGACAGGGGACTCACAATGAGCAGTTCTTC. Amino acids: CASSRQGTHNEQFF.

J is TRBJ1-1 and V is TRBV12-3 or TRBV12-4; a weak D match, TRBD1 (6 bases). This CDR3 is 13 amino acids long. Deletions cut 1 base from V and 6 bases from J, with 9 bases between. The CDR3 loop is CASSLVRGAEAFF. For the CDR3, the DNA is TGTGCCAGCAGTTTAGTCAGGGGAGCTGAAGCTTTCTTT.

V gene TRBV29-1 combines with J gene TRBJ2-7, with 9 bases aligning to TRBD1. V gave up 5 bases and J gave up 4 bases; unmatched junction bases: 15. Germline loops: CDR1 SQVTM, CDR2 ANQGSEA. CDR3 length equals 16 residues. This chain's CDR3 is CSVTGRTGVERYEQYF. CDR3 DNA: TGCAGCGTTACCGGACGGACAGGGGTAGAAAGGTACGAGCAGTACTTC.

In the case of this clone: This CDR3 is also generated by other DNA sequences in the sample. V gene TRBV28 combines with J gene TRBJ2-7; D gene uncertain. This CDR3 is 11 amino acids long. With 5 bases removed from V and 3 bases from J, the gap between germline ends came to 5 bases. From germline, CDR1 is MDHEN and CDR2 SYDVKM. The CDR3 loop reads CASSPNYEQYF. The CDR3 coding sequence is TGTGCCAGCAGTCCTAACTACGAGCAGTACTTC.

The genes are TRBV15 and TRBJ2-1; TRBD2 matches 9 bases. This CDR3 comprises 19 residues. V lost 1 base and J lost 0; bases outside the gene matches: 10. Germline V gives CDR1 LNHNV, CDR2 YYDKDF (reference sequence). The CDR3 DNA reads as TGTGCCACCAGCAGAGTTCGACGACTAGCGGAAGGCTCCTACAATGAGCAGTTCTTC. It is translated as CATSRVRRLAEGSYNEQFF.

The genes are TRBV5-4 and TRBJ2-5; D may be TRBD2 (6 bases). V lost 4 bases and J lost 1, with 14 bases in between. This CDR3 is 15 amino acids long. Germline V gene sequence: CDR1 SGHNT, CDR2 YYREEE (reference sequence). The CDR3 sequence: CASSLRSGVQETQYF. CDR3 nucleotide sequence: TGTGCCAGCAGCCTGAGGTCGGGGGTCCAAGAGACCCAGTACTTC.

This clone was counted between two and nine times. The chain uses TRBV10-2 and TRBJ2-3; 10 positions agree with TRBD2. Looked up from germline, CDR1 is WSHSY and CDR2 is SAAADI. The CDR3 extends over 16 amino acids. The junction had 7 bases not matched to a gene; V was cut back by 3 bases and J by 4 bases. Here the CDR3 reads CASSDRASGSPDTQYF. The CDR3 nucleotides are TGCGCCAGCAGTGACCGCGCTAGCGGGAGCCCAGATACGCAGTATTTT.

The chain recombines TRBV7-9 with TRBJ1-5, with 9 bases aligning to TRBD1. Germline V gene lookup returns CDR1 SEHNR and CDR2 FQNEAQ (reference sequence). The V segment lost 5 bases and the J segment 3 bases; nucleotides outside the gene matches: 5. The CDR3 has 15 amino acids. The CDR3 here is CASSLGTGYNQPQHF. CDR3 bases: TGTGCCAGCAGCCTCGGGACAGGGTACAATCAGCCCCAGCATTTT.

This rearrangement joins TRBV7-2 to TRBJ2-7, with TRBD2 matching 7 bases. Germline V gene data show CDR1 as SGHTA and CDR2 as FQGNSA. Trimming at V came to 1 base and at J to 0 bases, leaving 6 bases not matched to a gene. The CDR3 loop spans 16 amino acids. The CDR3 region has the DNA TGTGCCAGCAGCTTAGATTCAAGGACTAGCTCCTACGAGCAGTACTTC. Protein: CASSLDSRTSSYEQYF.

The genes are TRBV6-5 and TRBJ2-5; D is possibly TRBD2 (6 bases). This CDR3 has 14 amino acids. Looked up from germline, CDR1 is MNHEY and CDR2 is SVGAGI. V was shortened by 6 bases and J by 5 bases, with 16 bases between the two germline ends. The CDR3, as DNA: TGTGCCAGCAGCAGACTAGACGGTGGGGAGACCCAGTACTTC. This sequence encodes CASSRLDGGETQYF.

The chain recombines TRBV5-1 with TRBJ2-1, with 7 bases that match TRBD1. The CDR3 loop spans 17 amino acids. The J segment lost 1 base and the V segment lost 0 bases, leaving 7 bases of the junction unmatched. Germline values: CDR1 SGHRS, CDR2 YFSETQ. CDR3 in amino acids: CASSLAEWGQSYNEQFF. The DNA of the CDR3 is TGCGCCAGCAGCTTGGCCGAGTGGGGACAGTCCTACAATGAGCAGTTCTTC.

The chain links TRBV5-4 to TRBJ2-3, with 8 bases matching TRBD1. CDR3 length equals 17 residues. The junction had 15 bases not matched to a gene; V was cut back by 5 bases and J by 4 bases. CDR1 SGHNT and CDR2 YYREEE come from the germline V gene (reference sequence). CDR3 nucleotides: TGTGCCAGCAGAAAAGGGGGGACAGGCAGAAATTCAGATACGCAGTATTTT. It encodes CASRKGGTGRNSDTQYF.

The chain employs TRBV5-4 and TRBJ2-7; tentative D call: TRBD1 (5 bases). The CDR3 has 13 residues. Germline V gene sequence: CDR1 SGHNT, CDR2 YYREEE (reference sequence). Trimming pared 0 bases from V and 5 bases from J, leaving 9 bases between. The CDR3 protein is CASSLAVQDEQYF. CDR3 coding DNA: TGTGCCAGCAGCTTGGCCGTACAGGACGAGCAGTACTTC.